This TCR beta chain was identified during a study of blood T cell repertoires in COVID-19 (dated by TCRdb to about 2020). The study in broad terms: The collaborator samples originated in the United States, Italy and Spain and spanned the acute and convalescent phases of COVID-19. The prospective study material was composed of cDNA or gDNA derived from T cells, B-cell-depleted T cells, or PBMCs. Subjects who had been exposed to COVID-19, were actively infected with it, or had recovered from it provided the deeply sampled blood TCRbeta repertoires that made up the dataset. The repertoires were made available in a free public database intended to serve as a resource for research on the immune response to SARS-CoV-2. The samples were drawn from the first 160 participants of the ongoing ImmuneRACE study and from 950 to 1,500 subjects provided by 6 global collaborators. The sample metadata nearly always contained a de-identified subject ID, COVID-19 status, age in years and sex. HLA class I and class II types, where available, came from metadata supplied by the sample provider rather than from assay-based typing.

CDR1 and CDR2 (SGHVS, FQNEAQ) derive from the germline V gene. Deletion took 3 bases off V and 5 bases off J, with a span of 10 bases between the germline ends. The CDR3 goes from the cysteine to the phenylalanine over 13 residues. The CDR3 DNA has 39 bases and is translated from base 1. A note on this clone: Its target antigen remains unknown. Base qualities are not at hand, and no much larger clone is one base apart.

TCRbeta CDR3 regions were amplified from genomic DNA by means of the immunoSEQ Assay, a bias-controlled multiplex PCR. Regarding the original processing steps: Within the assay, amplification of reference gene primers was used to estimate how many nucleated cells each sample contained. To quantify the absolute abundance of each unique TCRbeta CDR3 rearrangement, sequence reads were collapsed and filtered. For each sample, productive Simpson clonality was calculated as the square root of Simpson's diversity index across productive rearrangements. As stored in TCRdb, this immuneACCESS dataset retains in-frame rearrangements with V and J assigned. A fraction of the clones does not appear; measured against another copy, unresolved V genes explain less than half of the discrepancy, and the remainder lacks a known reason. From that table come the V and J calls and clone size; the DNA was used to work out D and trimming. Here the sample has a few hundred thousand clones; approximately 90% occur a single time. The ten largest clonotypes hold around 3% of the sample.

Participants in the prospective study were aged about 18 to 95 years, lived in 24 United States geographic areas, and enrolled through a virtual design. Cohort assignment in the prospective study relied on participant-reported clinical history from a screening survey and a study questionnaire. ImmuneRACE Cohort 3 recovered participants were defined by two consecutive negative NP/OP PCR tests, healthcare professional clearance, or symptom resolution. Each participant in the prospective study had whole blood, serum and a nasopharyngeal or oropharyngeal swab collected by mobile phlebotomists. Prospective study participants could optionally give additional blood draws and questionnaires over an approximately two-month period. Blood samples from the prospective study were shipped frozen or at room temperature prior to DNA extraction. What the work shows at the level of the full study, not this receptor alone: Clinical and demographic metadata were provided uncurated, with the amount varying by source and participant.

This TCR derives from a woman aged 50 to 60 who had recovered from COVID-19. Sequenced input: PBMCs or T cells enriched from blood (not recorded which). The rearranged chain carries TRBV7-8 and TRBJ2-5, and the D gene may be TRBD1, 6 bases matching. The CDR3 has the sequence CASSLQGLETQYF. The DNA sequence is TGTGCCAGCAGCTTGCAGGGGTTGGAGACCCAGTACTTC.